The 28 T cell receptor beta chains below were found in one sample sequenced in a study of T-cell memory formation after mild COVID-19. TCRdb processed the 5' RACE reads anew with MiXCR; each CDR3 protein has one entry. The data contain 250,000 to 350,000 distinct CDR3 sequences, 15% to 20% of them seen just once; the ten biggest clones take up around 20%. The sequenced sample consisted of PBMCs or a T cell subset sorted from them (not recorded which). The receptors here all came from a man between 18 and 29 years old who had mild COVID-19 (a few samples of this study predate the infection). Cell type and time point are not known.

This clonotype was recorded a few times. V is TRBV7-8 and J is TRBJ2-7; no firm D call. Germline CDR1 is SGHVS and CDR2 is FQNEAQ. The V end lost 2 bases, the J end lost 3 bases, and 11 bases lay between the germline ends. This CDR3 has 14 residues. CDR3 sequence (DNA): TGTGCCAGCAGCTTACTCAGAAGAAGCTACGAGCAGTACTTC. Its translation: CASSLLRRSYEQYF.

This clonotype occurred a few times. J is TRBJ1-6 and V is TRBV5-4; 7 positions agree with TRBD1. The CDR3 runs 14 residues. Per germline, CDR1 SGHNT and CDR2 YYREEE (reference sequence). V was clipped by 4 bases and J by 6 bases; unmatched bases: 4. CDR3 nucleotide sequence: TGTGCCAGCAGCACCGGACAGGTTAATTCACCCCTCCACTTT. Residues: CASSTGQVNSPLHF.

In nucleotides, the CDR3 is TGCGCCAGCAGCCAAGATCGTAGCAGGACCCAGTACTTC. It encodes CASSQDRSRTQYF. This chain joins TRBV4-3 and TRBJ2-5, with D unclear. Germline V CDR1 and CDR2: LGHNA, YSLEER. The CDR3 is made up of 13 amino acids. Trimming removed 0 bases from V and 7 bases from J, with 9 bases in between.

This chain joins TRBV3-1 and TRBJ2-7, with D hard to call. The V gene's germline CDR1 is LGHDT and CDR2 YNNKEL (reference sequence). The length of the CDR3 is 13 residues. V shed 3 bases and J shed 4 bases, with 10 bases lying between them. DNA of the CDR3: TGTGCCAGCAGCCACTTTTGCAGGTACGAGCAGTACGTC. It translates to CASSHFCRYEQYV.

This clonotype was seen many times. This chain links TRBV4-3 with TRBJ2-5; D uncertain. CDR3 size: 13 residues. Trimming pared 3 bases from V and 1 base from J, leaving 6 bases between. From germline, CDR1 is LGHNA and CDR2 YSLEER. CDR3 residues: CASSHEVQETQYF. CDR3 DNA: TGCGCCAGCAGCCATGAGGTCCAAGAGACCCAGTACTTC.

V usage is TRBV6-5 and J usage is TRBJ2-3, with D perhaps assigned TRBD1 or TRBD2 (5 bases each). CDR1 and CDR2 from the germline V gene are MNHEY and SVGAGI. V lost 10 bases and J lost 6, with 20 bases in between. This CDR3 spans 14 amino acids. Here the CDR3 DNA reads TGTGCCACCTCTCTCGGGACGGTCAGGGATACGCAGTATTTT. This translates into CATSLGTVRDTQYF.

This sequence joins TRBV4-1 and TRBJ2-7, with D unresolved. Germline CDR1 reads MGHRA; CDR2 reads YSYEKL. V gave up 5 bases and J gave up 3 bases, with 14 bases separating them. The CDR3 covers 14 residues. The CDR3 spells CASSKVHTLYEQYF. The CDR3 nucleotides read TGCGCCAGCAGCAAAGTTCATACCCTCTACGAGCAGTACTTC.

The CDR3 region has the DNA TGTGCCATCAGTGGCCGGGACAACAGCAGGACTCATAATTCACCCCTCCACTTT. This gives the protein CAISGRDNSRTHNSPLHF. The chain joins TRBV10-3 to TRBJ1-6, with D maybe TRBD1 (6 bases). V lost 4 bases to trimming and J lost 5 bases, with 21 bases between them. The germline V gene has CDR1 ENHRY and CDR2 SYGVKD. This CDR3 comprises 18 residues.

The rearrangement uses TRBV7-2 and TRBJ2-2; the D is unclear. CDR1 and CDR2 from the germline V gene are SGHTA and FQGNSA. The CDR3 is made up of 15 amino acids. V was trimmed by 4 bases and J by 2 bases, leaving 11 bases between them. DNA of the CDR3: TGTGCCAGCAGCTCCAGGTTACTAAACACCGGGGAGCTGTTTTTT. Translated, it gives CASSSRLLNTGELFF.

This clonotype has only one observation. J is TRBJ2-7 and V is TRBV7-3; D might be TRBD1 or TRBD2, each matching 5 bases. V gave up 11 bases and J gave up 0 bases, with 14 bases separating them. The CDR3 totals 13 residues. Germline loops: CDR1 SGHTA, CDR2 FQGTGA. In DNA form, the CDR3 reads TGTGCCGGGGGTGGGGCAGCCTCCTACGAGCAGTACTTC. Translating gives CAGGGAASYEQYF.

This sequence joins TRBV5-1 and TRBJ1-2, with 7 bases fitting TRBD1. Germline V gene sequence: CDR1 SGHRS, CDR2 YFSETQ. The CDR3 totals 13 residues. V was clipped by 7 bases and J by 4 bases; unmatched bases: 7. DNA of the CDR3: TGCGCCAGCGCCCAGGGGGGTCTCTATGGCTACACCTTC. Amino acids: CASAQGGLYGYTF. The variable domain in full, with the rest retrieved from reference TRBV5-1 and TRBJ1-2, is KAGVTQTPRYLIKTRGQQVTLSCSPISGHRSVSWYQQTPGQGLQFLFEYFSETQRNKGNFPGRFSGRQFSNSRSEMNVSTLELGDSALYLCASAQGGLYGYTFGSGTRLTVV.

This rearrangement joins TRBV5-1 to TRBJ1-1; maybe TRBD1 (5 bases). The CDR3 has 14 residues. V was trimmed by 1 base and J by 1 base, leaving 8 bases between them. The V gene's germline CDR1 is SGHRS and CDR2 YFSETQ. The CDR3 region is CASSLNGGNTEAFF. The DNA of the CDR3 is TGCGCCAGCAGCTTGAACGGGGGGAACACTGAAGCTTTCTTT.

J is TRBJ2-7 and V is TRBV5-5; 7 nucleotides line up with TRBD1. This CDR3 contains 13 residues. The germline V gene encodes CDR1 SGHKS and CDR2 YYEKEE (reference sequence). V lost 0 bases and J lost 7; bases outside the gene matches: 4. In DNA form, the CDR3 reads TGTGCCAGCAGCTTGGGGGCAGGGGGAGAGCAGTACTTC. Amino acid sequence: CASSLGAGGEQYF.

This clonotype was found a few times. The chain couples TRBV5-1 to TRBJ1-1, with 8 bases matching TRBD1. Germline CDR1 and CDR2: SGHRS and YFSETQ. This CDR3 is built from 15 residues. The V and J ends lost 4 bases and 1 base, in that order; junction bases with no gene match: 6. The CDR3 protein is CASSAGGPSNTEAFF. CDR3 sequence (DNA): TGCGCCAGCAGCGCAGGGGGCCCTTCGAACACTGAAGCTTTCTTT.

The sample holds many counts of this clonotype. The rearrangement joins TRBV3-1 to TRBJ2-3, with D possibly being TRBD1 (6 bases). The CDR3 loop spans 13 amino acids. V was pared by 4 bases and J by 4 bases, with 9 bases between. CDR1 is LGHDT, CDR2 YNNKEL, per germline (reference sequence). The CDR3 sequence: CASSPSGADTQYF. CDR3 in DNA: TGTGCCAGCAGCCCCTCAGGGGCAGATACGCAGTATTTT.

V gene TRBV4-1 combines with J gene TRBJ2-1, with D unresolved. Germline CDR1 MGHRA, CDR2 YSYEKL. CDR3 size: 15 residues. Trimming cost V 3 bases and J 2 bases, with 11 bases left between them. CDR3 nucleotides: TGCGCCAGCAGCCAGAGTTCTTATACCTACAATGAGCAGTTCTTC. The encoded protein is CASSQSSYTYNEQFF.

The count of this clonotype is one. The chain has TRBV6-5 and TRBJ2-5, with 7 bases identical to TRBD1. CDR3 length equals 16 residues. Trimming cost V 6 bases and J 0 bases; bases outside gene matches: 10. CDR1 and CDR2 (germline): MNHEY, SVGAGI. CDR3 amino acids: CASSPGTDIYQETQYF. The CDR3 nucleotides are TGTGCCAGCAGCCCCGGGACAGACATCTACCAAGAGACCCAGTACTTC.

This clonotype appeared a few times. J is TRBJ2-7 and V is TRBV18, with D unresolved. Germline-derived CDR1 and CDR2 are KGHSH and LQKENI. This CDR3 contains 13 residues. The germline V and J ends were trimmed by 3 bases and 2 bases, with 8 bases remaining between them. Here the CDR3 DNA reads TGTGCCAGCTCACCTATAGAAGCCTACGAGCAGTACGTC. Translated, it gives CASSPIEAYEQYV.

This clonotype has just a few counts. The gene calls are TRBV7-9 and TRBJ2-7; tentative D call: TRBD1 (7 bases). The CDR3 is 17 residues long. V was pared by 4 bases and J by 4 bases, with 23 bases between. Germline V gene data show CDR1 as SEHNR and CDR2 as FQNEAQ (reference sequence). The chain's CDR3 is CASSSTTGQGGWYEQYV. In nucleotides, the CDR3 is TGTGCCAGCAGCTCCACAACCGGGCAGGGGGGCTGGTACGAGCAGTACGTC.

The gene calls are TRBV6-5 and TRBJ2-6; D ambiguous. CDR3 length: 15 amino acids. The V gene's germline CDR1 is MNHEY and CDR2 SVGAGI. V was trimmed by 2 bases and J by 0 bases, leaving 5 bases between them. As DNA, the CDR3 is TGTGCCAGCAGTTACATAAGCTCTGGGGCCAACGTCCTGACTTTC. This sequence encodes CASSYISSGANVLTF.

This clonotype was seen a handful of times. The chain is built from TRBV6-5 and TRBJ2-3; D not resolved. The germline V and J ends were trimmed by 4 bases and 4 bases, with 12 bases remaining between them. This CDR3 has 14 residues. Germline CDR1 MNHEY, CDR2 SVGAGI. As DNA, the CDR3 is TGTGCCAGCAGTTTAAGCCGACTGTCAGATACGCAGTATTTT. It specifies CASSLSRLSDTQYF.

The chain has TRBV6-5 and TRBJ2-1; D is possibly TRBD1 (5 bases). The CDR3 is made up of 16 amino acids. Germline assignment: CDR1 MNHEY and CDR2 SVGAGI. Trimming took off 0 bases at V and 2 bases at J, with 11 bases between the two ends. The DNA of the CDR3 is TGTGCCAGCAGTTACTCAGGGGCCCTCACCTACAATGAGCAGTTCTTC. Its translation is CASSYSGALTYNEQFF.

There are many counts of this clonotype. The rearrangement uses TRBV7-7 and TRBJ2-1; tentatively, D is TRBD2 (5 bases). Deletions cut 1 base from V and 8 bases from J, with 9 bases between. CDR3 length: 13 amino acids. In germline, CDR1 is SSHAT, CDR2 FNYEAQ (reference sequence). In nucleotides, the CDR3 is TGTGCCAGCAGCTTAGACGGGGTGGATGAGCAGTTCTTC. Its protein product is CASSLDGVDEQFF.

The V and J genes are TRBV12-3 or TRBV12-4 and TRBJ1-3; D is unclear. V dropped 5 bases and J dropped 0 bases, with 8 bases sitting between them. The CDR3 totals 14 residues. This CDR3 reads CASSRESSGNTIYF. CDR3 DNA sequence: TGTGCCAGCAGTCGGGAATCCTCTGGAAACACCATATATTTT.

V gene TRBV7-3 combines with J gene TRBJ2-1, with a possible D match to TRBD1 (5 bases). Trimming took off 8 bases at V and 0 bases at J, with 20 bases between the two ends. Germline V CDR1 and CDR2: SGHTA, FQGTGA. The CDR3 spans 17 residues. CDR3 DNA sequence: TGTGCCAGCCCCTCTCCAGCTCCGGACAACTCCTACAATGAGCAGTTCTTC. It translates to CASPSPAPDNSYNEQFF.

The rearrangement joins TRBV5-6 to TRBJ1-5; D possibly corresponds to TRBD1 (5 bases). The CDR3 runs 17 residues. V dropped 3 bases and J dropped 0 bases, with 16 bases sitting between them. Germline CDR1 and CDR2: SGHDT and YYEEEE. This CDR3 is CASSSGGSTYSNQPQHF. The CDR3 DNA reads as TGTGCCAGCAGCTCGGGGGGGAGTACCTATAGCAATCAGCCCCAGCATTTT. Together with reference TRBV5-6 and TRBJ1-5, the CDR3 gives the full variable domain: DAGVTQSPTHLIKTRGQQVTLRCSPKSGHDTVSWYQQALGQGPQFIFQYYEEEERQRGNFPDRFSGHQFPNYSSELNVNALLLGDSALYLCASSSGGSTYSNQPQHFGDGTRLSIL.

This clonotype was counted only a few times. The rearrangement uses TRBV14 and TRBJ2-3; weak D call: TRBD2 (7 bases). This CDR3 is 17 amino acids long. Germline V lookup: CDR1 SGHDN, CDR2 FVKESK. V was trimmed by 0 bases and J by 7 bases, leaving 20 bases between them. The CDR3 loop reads CASSQDLGGGVHHTQYF. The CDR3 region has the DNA TGTGCCAGCAGCCAAGATCTAGGGGGGGGCGTCCACCATACGCAGTATTTT.

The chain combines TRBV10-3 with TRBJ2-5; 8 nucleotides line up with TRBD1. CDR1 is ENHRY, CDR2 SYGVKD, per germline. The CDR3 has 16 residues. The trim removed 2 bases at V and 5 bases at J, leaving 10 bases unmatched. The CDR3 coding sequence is TGTGCCATCAGTGAGCAGGGGGCAGGGGGACGGGAGACCCAGTACTTC. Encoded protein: CAISEQGAGGRETQYF.